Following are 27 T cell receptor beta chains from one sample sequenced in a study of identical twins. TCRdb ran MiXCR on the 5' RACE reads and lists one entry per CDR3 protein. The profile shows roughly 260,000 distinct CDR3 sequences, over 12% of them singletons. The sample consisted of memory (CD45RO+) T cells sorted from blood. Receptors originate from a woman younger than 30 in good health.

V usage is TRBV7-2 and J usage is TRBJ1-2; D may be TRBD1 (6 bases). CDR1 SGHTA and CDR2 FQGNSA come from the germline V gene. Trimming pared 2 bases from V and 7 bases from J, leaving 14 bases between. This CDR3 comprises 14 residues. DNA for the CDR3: TGTGCCAGCAGCTTACGCGGGGGGCGCTTTGGCTACACCTTC. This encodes CASSLRGGRFGYTF.

The CDR3 sequence is CASSWGEGIQYF. Written as DNA, the CDR3 is TGCGCCAGCAGCTGGGGAGAGGGGATTCAGTACTTC. The chain couples TRBV5-1 to TRBJ2-4; D possibly matches TRBD1 or TRBD2 (5 bases each). The V gene's germline CDR1 is SGHRS and CDR2 YFSETQ. This CDR3 has 12 amino acids. V was clipped by 3 bases and J by 10 bases, with 11 bases between them.

This CDR3 is CASSSTSGAGDTQYF. The CDR3 nucleotides are TGTGCCAGCAGCTCAACTAGCGGAGCAGGGGATACGCAGTATTTT. The gene calls are TRBV12-3 or TRBV12-4 and TRBJ2-3; 8 nucleotides line up with TRBD2. CDR3 length: 15 amino acids. V lost 6 bases, J lost 6 bases, and 11 bases stayed unmatched.

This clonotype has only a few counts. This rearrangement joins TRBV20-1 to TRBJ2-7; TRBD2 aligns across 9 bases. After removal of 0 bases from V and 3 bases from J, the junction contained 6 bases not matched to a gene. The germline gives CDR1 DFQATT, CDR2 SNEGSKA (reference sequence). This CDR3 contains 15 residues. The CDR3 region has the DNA TGCAGTGCTAGAGATTTGCGGACTAGCGACTACGAGCAGTACTTC. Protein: CSARDLRTSDYEQYF.

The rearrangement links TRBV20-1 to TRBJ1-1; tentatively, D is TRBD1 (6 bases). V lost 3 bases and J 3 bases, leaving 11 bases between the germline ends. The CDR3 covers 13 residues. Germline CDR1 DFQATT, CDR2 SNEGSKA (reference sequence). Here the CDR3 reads CSASEDRYTEAFF. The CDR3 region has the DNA TGCAGTGCTAGTGAGGACAGATACACTGAAGCTTTCTTT.

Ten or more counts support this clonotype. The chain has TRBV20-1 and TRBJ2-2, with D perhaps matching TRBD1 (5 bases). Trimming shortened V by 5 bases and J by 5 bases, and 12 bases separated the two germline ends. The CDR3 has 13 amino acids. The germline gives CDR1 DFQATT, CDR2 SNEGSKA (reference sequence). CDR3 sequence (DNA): TGCAGTGCTCGTGTGTCAGGGACCGGGGAGCTGTTTTTT. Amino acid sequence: CSARVSGTGELFF.

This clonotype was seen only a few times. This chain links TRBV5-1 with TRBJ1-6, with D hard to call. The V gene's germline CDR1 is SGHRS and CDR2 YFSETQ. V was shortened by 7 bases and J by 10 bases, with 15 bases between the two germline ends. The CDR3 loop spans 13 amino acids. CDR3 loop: CASRTGTNSPLHF. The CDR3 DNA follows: TGCGCCAGCCGGACGGGTACCAACTCACCCCTCCACTTT.

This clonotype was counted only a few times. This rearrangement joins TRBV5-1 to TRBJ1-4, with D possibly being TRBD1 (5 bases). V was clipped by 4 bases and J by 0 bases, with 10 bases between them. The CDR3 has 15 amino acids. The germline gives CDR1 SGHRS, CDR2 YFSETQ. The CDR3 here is CASSRQSATNEKLFF. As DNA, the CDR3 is TGCGCCAGCAGCCGACAGTCAGCAACTAATGAAAAACTGTTTTTT.

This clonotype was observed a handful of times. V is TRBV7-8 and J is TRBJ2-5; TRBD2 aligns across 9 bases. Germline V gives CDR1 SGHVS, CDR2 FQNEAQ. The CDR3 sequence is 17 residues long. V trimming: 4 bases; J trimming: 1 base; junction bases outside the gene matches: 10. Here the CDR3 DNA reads TGTGCCAGCAGCTATCGGCCTCTAGCGGGGATCCAAGAGACCCAGTACTTC. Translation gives CASSYRPLAGIQETQYF.

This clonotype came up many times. In DNA form, the CDR3 reads TGCAGTGCTGACAAGTCGTACCAAGAGACCCAGTACTTC. Protein product: CSADKSYQETQYF. The genes are TRBV20-1 and TRBJ2-5; unclear D gene. Germline assignment: CDR1 DFQATT and CDR2 SNEGSKA (reference sequence). This CDR3 spans 13 amino acids. Trimming stripped 5 bases from V and 0 bases from J, with 10 bases between.

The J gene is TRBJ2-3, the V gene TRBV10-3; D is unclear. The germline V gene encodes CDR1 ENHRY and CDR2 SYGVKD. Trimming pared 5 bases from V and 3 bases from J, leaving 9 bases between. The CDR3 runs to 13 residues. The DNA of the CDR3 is TGTGCCATCAGTAGCCCAGGAACAGATACGCAGTATTTT. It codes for CAISSPGTDTQYF.

This CDR3 reads CASSPPSGRADTQYF. The CDR3, as DNA: TGTGCCAGCTCACCGCCATCGGGGAGGGCGGATACGCAGTATTTT. V and J are TRBV18 and TRBJ2-3, with 7 nucleotides matching TRBD2. The V and J ends lost 3 bases and 6 bases, in that order; junction bases with no gene match: 9. The CDR3 is 15 amino acids. The V gene's germline CDR1 is KGHSH and CDR2 LQKENI.

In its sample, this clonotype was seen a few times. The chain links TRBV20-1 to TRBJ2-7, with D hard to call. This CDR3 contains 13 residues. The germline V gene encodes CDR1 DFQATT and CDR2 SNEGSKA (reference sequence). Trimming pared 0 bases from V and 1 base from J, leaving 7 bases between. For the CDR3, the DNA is TGCAGTGCTAGAGATTATAGATCCTACGAGCAGTACTTC. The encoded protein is CSARDYRSYEQYF.

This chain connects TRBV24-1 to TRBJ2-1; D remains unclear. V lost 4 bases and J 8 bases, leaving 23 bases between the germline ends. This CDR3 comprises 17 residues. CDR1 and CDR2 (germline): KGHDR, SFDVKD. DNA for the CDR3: TGTGCCACCAGTGAACTGGAAGATGGGCCAGTGGGATATGAGCAGTTCTTC. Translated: CATSELEDGPVGYEQFF.

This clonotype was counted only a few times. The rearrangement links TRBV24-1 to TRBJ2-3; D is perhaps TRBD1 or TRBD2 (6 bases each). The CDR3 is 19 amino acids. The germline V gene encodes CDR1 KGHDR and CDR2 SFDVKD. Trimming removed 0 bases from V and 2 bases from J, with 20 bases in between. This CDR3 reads CATSDLQGRLPSNTDTQYF. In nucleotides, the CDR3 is TGTGCCACCAGTGATTTGCAGGGGAGGCTCCCCTCAAACACAGATACGCAGTATTTT.

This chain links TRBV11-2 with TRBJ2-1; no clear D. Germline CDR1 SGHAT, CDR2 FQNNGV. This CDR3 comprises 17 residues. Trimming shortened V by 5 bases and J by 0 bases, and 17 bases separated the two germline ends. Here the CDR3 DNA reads TGTGCCAGCAGCCCTACCATCATCGCGGCCTCCTACAATGAGCAGTTCTTC. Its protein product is CASSPTIIAASYNEQFF.

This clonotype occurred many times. The CDR3 loop is CASSQISGSGNEQFF. The CDR3 region has the DNA TGCGCCAGCAGCCAAATTAGCGGGAGCGGCAATGAGCAGTTCTTC. This sequence joins TRBV4-3 and TRBJ2-1; TRBD2 matches at 9 bases. Germline loops: CDR1 LGHNA, CDR2 YSLEER. Losses at the gene ends were 2 bases for V and 6 bases for J; bases not matched to a gene: 5. The CDR3 covers 15 residues.

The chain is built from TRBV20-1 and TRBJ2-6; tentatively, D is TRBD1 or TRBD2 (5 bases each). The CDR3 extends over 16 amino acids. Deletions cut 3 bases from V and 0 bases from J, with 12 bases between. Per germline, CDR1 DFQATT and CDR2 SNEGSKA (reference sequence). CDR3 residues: CSARPGRFSGANVLTF. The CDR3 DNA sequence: TGCAGTGCTAGGCCGGGACGGTTCTCTGGGGCCAACGTCCTGACTTTC.

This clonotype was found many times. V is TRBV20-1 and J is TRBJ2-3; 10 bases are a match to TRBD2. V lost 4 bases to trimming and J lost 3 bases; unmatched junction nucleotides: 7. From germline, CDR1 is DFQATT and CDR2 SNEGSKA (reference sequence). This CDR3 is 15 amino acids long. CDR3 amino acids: CSATPLAGGTDTQYF. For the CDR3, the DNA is TGCAGTGCTACGCCGTTAGCGGGAGGAACAGATACGCAGTATTTT.

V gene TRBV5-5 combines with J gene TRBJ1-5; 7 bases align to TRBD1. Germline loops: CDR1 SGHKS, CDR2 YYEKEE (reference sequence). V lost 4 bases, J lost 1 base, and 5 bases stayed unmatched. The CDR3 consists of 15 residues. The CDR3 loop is CASSARTGSNQPQHF. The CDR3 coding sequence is TGTGCCAGCAGCGCCAGGACAGGAAGCAATCAGCCCCAGCATTTT.

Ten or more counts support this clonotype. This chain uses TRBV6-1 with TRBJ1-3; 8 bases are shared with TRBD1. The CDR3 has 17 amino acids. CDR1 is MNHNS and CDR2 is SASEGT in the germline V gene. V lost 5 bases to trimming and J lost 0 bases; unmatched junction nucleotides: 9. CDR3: CASSRSGTGNSGNTIYF. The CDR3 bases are TGTGCCAGCAGTCGATCCGGGACAGGAAACTCTGGAAACACCATATATTTT.

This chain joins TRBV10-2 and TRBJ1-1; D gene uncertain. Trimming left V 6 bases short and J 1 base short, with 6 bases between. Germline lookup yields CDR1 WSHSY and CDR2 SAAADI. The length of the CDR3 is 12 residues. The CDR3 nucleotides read TGCGCCAGCAGGGACTGGAACACTGAAGCTTTCTTT. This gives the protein CASRDWNTEAFF.

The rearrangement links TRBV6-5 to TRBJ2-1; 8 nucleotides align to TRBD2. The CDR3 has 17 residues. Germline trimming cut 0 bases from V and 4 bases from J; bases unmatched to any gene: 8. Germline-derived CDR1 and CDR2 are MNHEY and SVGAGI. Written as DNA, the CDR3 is TGTGCCAGCAGTTACTCGAGACTAGCGAATATTTACAATGAGCAGTTCTTC. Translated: CASSYSRLANIYNEQFF.

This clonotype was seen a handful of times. CDR3 nucleotide sequence: TGTGCCAGCAGATATAACCTCGGGACGGGGCATACCAATGAGCAGTTCTTC. It specifies CASRYNLGTGHTNEQFF. The chain has TRBV12-3 or TRBV12-4 and TRBJ2-1; possibly TRBD1 or TRBD2 for D (5 bases each). Between the trimmed V and J ends, which lost 6 bases and 6 bases, there was a span of 24 bases. CDR3 length: 17 amino acids.

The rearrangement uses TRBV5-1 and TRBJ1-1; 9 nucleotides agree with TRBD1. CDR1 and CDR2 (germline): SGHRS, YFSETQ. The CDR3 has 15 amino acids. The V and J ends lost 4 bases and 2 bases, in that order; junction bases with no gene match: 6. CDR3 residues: CASSRGQGVNTEAFF. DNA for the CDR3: TGCGCCAGCAGCAGGGGACAGGGCGTAAACACTGAAGCTTTCTTT.

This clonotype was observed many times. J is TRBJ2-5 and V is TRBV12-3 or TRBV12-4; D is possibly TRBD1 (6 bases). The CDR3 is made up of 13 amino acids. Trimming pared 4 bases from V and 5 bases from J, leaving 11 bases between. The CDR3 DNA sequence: TGTGCCAGCAGTTATGGGGGCCGGGAGACCCAGTACTTC. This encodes CASSYGGRETQYF.

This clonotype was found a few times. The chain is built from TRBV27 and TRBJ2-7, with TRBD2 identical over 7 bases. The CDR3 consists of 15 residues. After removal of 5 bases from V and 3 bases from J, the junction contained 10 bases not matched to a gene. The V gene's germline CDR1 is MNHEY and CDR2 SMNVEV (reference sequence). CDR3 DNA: TGTGCCAGCAGTCCAGGGACTACCGTAGTCTACGAGCAGTACTTC. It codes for CASSPGTTVVYEQYF.